The 27 T cell receptor beta chains listed next were all sequenced from one sample in a study of shared clonotypes between healthy human individuals. Assay: immunoSEQ multiplex PCR; the TCRdb copy retains only in-frame clones and omits some. The table lists hundreds of thousands of clones, 70% to 80% of them singletons. Sequencing used PBMCs. Source of these receptors: a woman in her thirties or forties in good health. Some clones in this sample may be carry-over from other donors' samples.

This rearrangement joins TRBV4-2 to TRBJ2-1; TRBD2 aligns across 13 bases. The CDR3 is 17 residues long. The germline V gene has CDR1 LGHNA and CDR2 YNFKEQ. The trim removed 2 bases at V and 3 bases at J, leaving 4 bases unmatched. The CDR3 DNA reads as TGTGCCAGCAGCCAATCCAGGACTAGCGGGAGCTACAATGAGCAGTTCTTC. Encoded protein: CASSQSRTSGSYNEQFF.

The chain recombines TRBV4-3 with TRBJ2-3, with 10 bases fitting TRBD2. Germline CDR1 and CDR2: LGHNA and YSLEER. This CDR3 is 15 amino acids long. The J segment lost 6 bases and the V segment lost 5 bases, leaving 8 bases of the junction unmatched. The CDR3 DNA reads TGCGCCAGCAGCTACCGAGCGGGAGGGGCGGATACGCAGTATTTT. Its translation: CASSYRAGGADTQYF.

The genes are TRBV14 and TRBJ2-2; D ambiguous. V was pared by 4 bases and J by 7 bases, with 13 bases between. The germline gives CDR1 SGHDN, CDR2 FVKESK. The CDR3 consists of 14 residues. The CDR3 region is CASSRFGPGGELFF. In nucleotides, the CDR3 is TGTGCCAGCAGCCGTTTCGGACCCGGCGGGGAGCTGTTTTTT.

This clone was counted a single time. The chain has TRBV5-4 and TRBJ2-3; 7 nucleotides align to TRBD2. CDR3 length: 14 amino acids. V was clipped by 3 bases and J by 8 bases; unmatched bases: 9. Germline CDR1 reads SGHNT; CDR2 reads YYREEE (reference sequence). The DNA of the CDR3 is TGTGCCAGCAGCTCAGGACTAGTACCCGCTACGCAGTATTTT. Protein: CASSSGLVPATQYF.

The J gene is TRBJ2-7, the V gene TRBV30, with D possibly being TRBD1 or TRBD2 (5 bases each). Germline assignment: CDR1 GTSNPN and CDR2 SVGIG (reference sequence). V was shortened by 2 bases and J by 5 bases, with 16 bases between the two germline ends. The CDR3 length is 14 residues. The CDR3 region is CAWSSGTLSDEQYF. The CDR3, as DNA: TGTGCCTGGAGTTCCGGGACCCTTAGTGACGAGCAGTACTTC.

This clone was detected only a few times. The chain couples TRBV6-6 to TRBJ1-1, with 8 positions matching TRBD1. V trimming: 8 bases; J trimming: 6 bases; junction bases outside the gene matches: 5. The CDR3 runs to 12 residues. Germline values: CDR1 MNHNY, CDR2 SVGAGI (reference sequence). The CDR3 region has the DNA TGTGCCAGCCGACAGGGGAGCGCTGAAGCTTTCTTT. It specifies CASRQGSAEAFF.

The rearrangement uses TRBV4-3 and TRBJ2-7; D possibly corresponds to TRBD2 (7 bases). The CDR3 loop spans 17 amino acids. V lost 3 bases and J 1 base, leaving 19 bases between the germline ends. CDR1 LGHNA and CDR2 YSLEER come from the germline V gene. The DNA of the CDR3 is TGCGCCAGCAGCCATCTATACAGGGTGGGGGGGTCCTACGAGCAGTACTTC. Amino acid sequence: CASSHLYRVGGSYEQYF.

The chain is built from TRBV7-8 and TRBJ2-7, with D uncertain. The CDR3 has 16 amino acids. CDR1 SGHVS and CDR2 FQNEAQ come from the germline V gene. V dropped 0 bases and J dropped 2 bases, with 14 bases sitting between them. CDR3 coding DNA: TGTGCCAGCAGCTTAGCCCCATTGAGTATGGCCTACGAGCAGTACTTC. It encodes CASSLAPLSMAYEQYF.

A few counts support this clone. The gene calls are TRBV30 and TRBJ2-1; 8 nucleotides line up with TRBD2. The CDR3 sequence is 14 residues long. Germline values: CDR1 GTSNPN, CDR2 SVGIG (reference sequence). After removal of 2 bases from V and 7 bases from J, the junction contained 7 bases not matched to a gene. The CDR3 sequence is CAWSTSGRWNEQFF. The CDR3 DNA follows: TGTGCCTGGAGTACCAGCGGGAGATGGAATGAGCAGTTCTTC.

This clone was seen a single time. Its ends do not fully match the called genes, so a read error is possible. The CDR3 DNA is TGTGCCAGCAGCGCGAGGATTAGCGGGAAACAGGTCTTC. Amino acids: CASSARISGKQVF. The chain is built from TRBV7-9 and TRBJ2-1, with 8 positions matching TRBD2. This CDR3 is 13 amino acids long. The germline CDR1 and CDR2 sequences are SEHNR and FQNEAQ (reference sequence).

The V call is TRBV28, the J call TRBJ2-1; D is undetermined. Trimming cost V 3 bases and J 0 bases, with 6 bases left between them. This CDR3 region has 14 residues. In germline, CDR1 is MDHEN, CDR2 SYDVKM. The DNA of the CDR3 is TGTGCCAGCAGTTTCACGGGCTCCTACAATGAGCAGTTCTTC. Protein product: CASSFTGSYNEQFF.

This clone was counted a few times. The chain uses TRBV10-2 and TRBJ1-1; D unclear. From germline, CDR1 is WSHSY and CDR2 SAAADI. V was cut by 3 bases and J by 1 base, with 6 bases left in between. This CDR3 has 13 amino acids. This CDR3 is CASSEIRNTEAFF. CDR3 coding DNA: TGCGCCAGCAGTGAAATCAGGAACACTGAAGCTTTCTTT.

For this clone: Other DNA sequences in this specimen translate into the identical CDR3. The chain links TRBV9 to TRBJ2-7; TRBD1 matches 7 bases. The V segment lost 5 bases and the J segment 2 bases; nucleotides outside the gene matches: 10. Germline V gene sequence: CDR1 SGDLS, CDR2 YYNGEE. The CDR3 extends over 15 amino acids. CDR3 DNA: TGTGCCAGCAGTCCAACCCGGGACAGCCCCTACGAGCAGTACTTC. Translated, it gives CASSPTRDSPYEQYF.

V usage is TRBV5-5 and J usage is TRBJ1-1; TRBD1 agrees at 8 bases. J lost 4 bases, V lost 3 bases, and 8 bases had no gene match. The germline gives CDR1 SGHKS, CDR2 YYEKEE (reference sequence). There are 15 residues in the CDR3. The CDR3 DNA follows: TGTGCCAGCAGCTCTACCCGGACAGGGCCCACTGAAGCTTTCTTT. Translated, it gives CASSSTRTGPTEAFF.

V and J are TRBV5-1 and TRBJ2-1, with 12 bases that match TRBD2. V lost 4 bases to trimming and J lost 3 bases; unmatched junction nucleotides: 2. This CDR3 region has 15 residues. Germline CDR1 and CDR2: SGHRS and YFSETQ. The CDR3 DNA sequence: TGCGCCAGCAGCCCTAGCGGGAGGGACTACAATGAGCAGTTCTTC. Its translation is CASSPSGRDYNEQFF. Combining the CDR3 with reference TRBV5-1 and TRBJ2-1 gives the whole variable domain KAGVTQTPRYLIKTRGQQVTLSCSPISGHRSVSWYQQTPGQGLQFLFEYFSETQRNKGNFPGRFSGRQFSNSRSEMNVSTLELGDSALYLCASSPSGRDYNEQFFGPGTRLTVL.

This clone was counted a single time. This chain links TRBV6-5 with TRBJ1-2; tentative D call: TRBD1 (6 bases). Looked up from germline, CDR1 is MNHEY and CDR2 is SVGAGI. The V end was cut by 2 bases, the J end by 8 bases, with 12 bases between. The CDR3 has 13 residues. CDR3 sequence: CASSYPQGRGYTF. CDR3 bases: TGTGCCAGCAGTTACCCACAGGGAAGAGGCTACACCTTC.

The V gene is TRBV10-3, the J gene TRBJ1-5, with 7 bases that match TRBD1. The CDR3 has 13 amino acids. The germline CDR1 and CDR2 sequences are ENHRY and SYGVKD. The V gene end was trimmed by 6 bases and the J gene end by 7 bases; junction bases not matched to a gene: 6. CDR3 amino acids: CAISPTGFQPQHF. DNA for the CDR3: TGTGCCATCAGCCCGACAGGGTTCCAGCCCCAGCATTTT.

The chain links TRBV27 to TRBJ2-7; D is unclear. Trimming removed 0 bases from V and 2 bases from J, with 8 bases in between. Per germline, CDR1 MNHEY and CDR2 SMNVEV (reference sequence). There are 14 residues in the CDR3. CDR3 in amino acids: CASSLSLHTYEQYF. CDR3 DNA: TGTGCCAGCAGTTTATCTCTCCATACCTACGAGCAGTACTTC.

The chain employs TRBV5-1 and TRBJ2-5; possibly TRBD1 or TRBD2 for D (5 bases each). Germline V lookup: CDR1 SGHRS, CDR2 YFSETQ. V lost 0 bases and J 5 bases, leaving 17 bases between the germline ends. The CDR3 has 16 residues. This chain's CDR3 is CASSLGGGPIRETQYF. Here the CDR3 DNA reads TGCGCCAGCAGCTTGGGTGGGGGACCAATCCGGGAGACCCAGTACTTC.

J is TRBJ2-7 and V is TRBV5-1, with D tentatively TRBD1 (5 bases). Germline V gene data show CDR1 as SGHRS and CDR2 as YFSETQ. V lost 3 bases and J 0 bases, leaving 13 bases between the germline ends. The CDR3 is 15 amino acids. CDR3 coding DNA: TGCGCCAGCAGCTCCTCAGGGTCCAGCTCCTACGAGCAGTACTTC. Protein: CASSSSGSSSYEQYF.

This clone has only a few counts. V is TRBV10-3 and J is TRBJ1-4, with D hard to call. Per the germline V gene, CDR1 is ENHRY and CDR2 is SYGVKD. This CDR3 contains 13 residues. With 3 bases removed from V and 7 bases from J, the gap between germline ends came to 9 bases. CDR3 sequence: CAISDPKGEKLFF. The CDR3 DNA follows: TGTGCCATCAGTGACCCTAAGGGTGAAAAACTGTTTTTT.

This clone has just a few counts. This chain uses TRBV5-4 with TRBJ2-7; D might be TRBD1 or TRBD2, each matching 5 bases. Deletions cut 4 bases from V and 5 bases from J, with 19 bases between. This CDR3 spans 15 amino acids. Germline V gene sequence: CDR1 SGHNT, CDR2 YYREEE (reference sequence). The DNA of the CDR3 is TGTGCCAGCAGCCCTCGGGACGGTAACATCAACGAGCAGTACTTC. Protein: CASSPRDGNINEQYF.

The CDR3 sequence: CASSKDKEGAGTDTQYF. CDR3 sequence (DNA): TGTGCCAGCAGCAAAGATAAGGAGGGGGCAGGCACAGATACGCAGTATTTT. The chain is built from TRBV21-1 and TRBJ2-3; TRBD1 is taken as the D call from the table, unchecked against the DNA. TRBV21-1 counts as a pseudogene. The CDR3 has 17 residues.

This chain uses TRBV19 with TRBJ2-7; a weak D match, TRBD2 (6 bases). V was trimmed by 2 bases and J by 6 bases, leaving 17 bases between them. Germline V gene lookup returns CDR1 LNHDA and CDR2 SQIVND (reference sequence). CDR3 length: 15 amino acids. CDR3 sequence: CASSISGGGQVEQYF. CDR3 nucleotide sequence: TGTGCCAGTAGTATATCCGGGGGAGGCCAAGTCGAGCAGTACTTC.

The V call is TRBV29-1, the J call TRBJ2-5, with 12 bases lining up with TRBD1. CDR1 is SQVTM, CDR2 ANQGSEA, per germline. J gave up 5 bases and V 7 bases, and 8 bases lay outside the gene matches. The length of the CDR3 is 14 residues. The CDR3, as DNA: TGCAGCGCCGATCCGGGACAGGGGGCTGAGACCCAGTACTTC. It specifies CSADPGQGAETQYF. The variable domain in full, completed from reference TRBV29-1 and TRBJ2-5, reads SAVISQKPSRDICQRGTSLTIQCQVDSQVTMMFWYRQQPGQSLTLIATANQGSEATYESGFVIDKFPISRPNLTFSTLTVSNMSPEDSSIYLCSADPGQGAETQYFGPGTRLLVL.

The rearrangement joins TRBV5-1 to TRBJ2-5; D unresolved. Germline-derived CDR1 and CDR2 are SGHRS and YFSETQ. There are 13 residues in the CDR3. V lost 2 bases, J lost 4 bases, and 9 bases lay in between. The CDR3 coding sequence is TGCGCCAGCAGCTTACCCCAGAGAGAGACCCAGTACTTC. Its protein is CASSLPQRETQYF. Complete variable domain (other parts from reference TRBV5-1 and TRBJ2-5): KAGVTQTPRYLIKTRGQQVTLSCSPISGHRSVSWYQQTPGQGLQFLFEYFSETQRNKGNFPGRFSGRQFSNSRSEMNVSTLELGDSALYLCASSLPQRETQYFGPGTRLLVL.

Only a few counts were recorded for this clone. This chain uses TRBV19 with TRBJ2-7; TRBD2 matches 8 bases. This CDR3 comprises 17 residues. With V trimmed by 0 bases and J by 4 bases, 11 bases remained unmatched. The germline CDR1 and CDR2 sequences are LNHDA and SQIVND (reference sequence). CDR3 region: CASSIEGTGLGFYEQYF. The CDR3 bases are TGTGCCAGTAGTATAGAGGGCACGGGACTAGGTTTTTACGAGCAGTACTTC.